Below are 24 T cell receptor beta chains sequenced from a single sample in a study of pediatric ulcerative colitis. Measured with immunoSEQ multiplex PCR; TCRdb has only the in-frame clones, and not every one. Among tens of thousands of clones listed, over 65% were seen once. One to two pinch biopsies were taken from the rectum during colonoscopy. Sequencing was carried out using gut tissue. The receptors were gathered from a boy between 10 and 17 years old with severe ulcerative colitis.

The chain joins TRBV30 to TRBJ2-2; possible D gene TRBD2, 6 bases. Germline CDR1 reads GTSNPN; CDR2 reads SVGIG (reference sequence). The length of the CDR3 is 15 residues. Trimming shortened V by 4 bases and J by 3 bases, and 15 bases separated the two germline ends. DNA for the CDR3: TGTGCCTGGACAGAGGAGGGCCGGGACACCGGGGAGCTGTTTTTT. This sequence encodes CAWTEEGRDTGELFF.

The chain employs TRBV7-2 and TRBJ1-5; D is unclear. The germline V and J ends were trimmed by 0 bases and 4 bases, with 10 bases remaining between them. Germline CDR1 and CDR2: SGHTA and FQGNSA. The CDR3 is 15 residues long. The CDR3 here is CASSLAKILNQPQHF. DNA of the CDR3: TGTGCCAGCAGCTTAGCGAAAATTTTGAATCAGCCCCAGCATTTT.

The rearrangement links TRBV4-1 to TRBJ1-4; D is undetermined. In germline, CDR1 is MGHRA, CDR2 YSYEKL. The CDR3 consists of 15 residues. The germline V and J ends were trimmed by 0 bases and 3 bases, with 8 bases remaining between them. The CDR3 is CASSQEGLANEKLFF. CDR3 nucleotides: TGCGCCAGCAGCCAAGAGGGGTTAGCTAATGAAAAACTGTTTTTT.

CDR3 sequence: CASRISSENQPQHF. The CDR3 DNA is TGTGCCAGCAGGATCTCTTCAGAGAATCAGCCCCAGCATTTT. The rearrangement links TRBV27 to TRBJ1-5; D gene ambiguous. The CDR3 extends over 14 amino acids. The V gene's germline CDR1 is MNHEY and CDR2 SMNVEV (reference sequence). Between the trimmed V and J ends, which lost 6 bases and 4 bases, there was a span of 13 bases.

V usage is TRBV6-6 and J usage is TRBJ1-4; possible D gene TRBD1, 6 bases. The V and J ends lost 5 bases and 3 bases respectively, with 16 bases between them. The CDR3 runs to 16 residues. Per the germline V gene, CDR1 is MNHNY and CDR2 is SVGAGI (reference sequence). The CDR3 here is CASSPDRNQANEKLFF. CDR3 DNA: TGTGCCAGCAGTCCCGACAGGAACCAGGCTAATGAAAAACTGTTTTTT.

V is TRBV14 and J is TRBJ1-1; a possible D gene is TRBD1 (5 bases). The CDR3 covers 14 residues. The germline V and J ends were trimmed by 4 bases and 2 bases, with 11 bases remaining between them. CDR1 and CDR2 (germline): SGHDN, FVKESK. This chain's CDR3 is CASSLQGLNTEAFF. Here the CDR3 DNA reads TGTGCCAGCAGCCTGCAGGGACTCAACACTGAAGCTTTCTTT.

A few counts support this clone. The chain uses TRBV7-8 and TRBJ1-5; 11 nucleotides align to TRBD1. The V gene's germline CDR1 is SGHVS and CDR2 FQNEAQ. The CDR3 length is 18 residues. The V segment lost 5 bases and the J segment 0 bases; nucleotides outside the gene matches: 9. The CDR3 region is CASSTGQGASYSNQPQHF. In DNA form, the CDR3 reads TGTGCCAGCAGCACCGGACAGGGGGCCTCATATAGCAATCAGCCCCAGCATTTT.

The V call is TRBV11-3, the J call TRBJ2-7, with 13 bases fitting TRBD2. Trimming at V came to 0 bases and at J to 5 bases, leaving 4 bases not matched to a gene. The V gene's germline CDR1 is SGHNT and CDR2 YENEEA. This CDR3 spans 16 amino acids. DNA of the CDR3: TGTGCCAGCAGCTTAGAACTAGCGGGAGGGAGGAACGAGCAGTACTTC. Translating it yields CASSLELAGGRNEQYF.

This chain connects TRBV14 to TRBJ2-1; 8 bases fit TRBD2. This CDR3 comprises 14 residues. Germline-derived CDR1 and CDR2 are SGHDN and FVKESK. Trimming removed 8 bases from V and 8 bases from J; junction bases left unmatched: 11. The CDR3 is CASRLREGLYEQFF. As DNA, the CDR3 is TGTGCCAGCCGGCTCCGGGAGGGCCTCTATGAGCAGTTCTTC.

This clone has just a few counts. The rearrangement joins TRBV7-2 to TRBJ2-1, with 13 positions matching TRBD2. Germline V gives CDR1 SGHTA, CDR2 FQGNSA. This CDR3 is built from 17 residues. V trimming: 2 bases; J trimming: 8 bases; junction bases outside the gene matches: 9. In nucleotides, the CDR3 is TGTGCCAGCAGCTTAAGACTAGCGGGAGGTGGTCAGTATGAGCAGTTCTTC. It yields the protein CASSLRLAGGGQYEQFF.

The rearrangement links TRBV21-1 to TRBJ2-5. TRBV21-1 is deemed a pseudogene. The CDR3 is 10 amino acids. CDR3 DNA sequence: TGTGCCAGCAGCAAAGTGTCCCAGTACTTC. Encoded protein: CASSKVSQYF.

This clone was recorded once. This chain links TRBV2 with TRBJ2-1; D not certain. This CDR3 has 18 amino acids. CDR1 and CDR2 from the germline V gene are SNHLY and FYNNEI. Trimming cost V 1 base and J 0 bases, with 16 bases left between them. The CDR3 nucleotides read TGTGCCAGCAGTGAAGACCGCCCTCAGCTGTTCTCCTACAATGAGCAGTTCTTC. Its translation is CASSEDRPQLFSYNEQFF. Looking up the rest from reference TRBV2 and TRBJ2-1 gives the full variable domain: EPEVTQTPSHQVTQMGQEVILRCVPISNHLYFYWYRQILGQKVEFLVSFYNNEISEKSEIFDDQFSVERPDGSNFTLKIRSTKLEDSAMYFCASSEDRPQLFSYNEQFFGPGTRLTVL.

V is TRBV7-2 and J is TRBJ2-5; D gene unclear. CDR1 is SGHTA, CDR2 FQGNSA, per germline. V dropped 0 bases and J dropped 2 bases, with 16 bases sitting between them. CDR3 length: 17 residues. The CDR3 nucleotides read TGTGCCAGCAGCTTAGCTCAGTTTGCGGCCGGGCAAGAGACCCAGTACTTC. Protein sequence: CASSLAQFAAGQETQYF.

The chain couples TRBV18 to TRBJ1-1; no clear D gene. Germline CDR1 KGHSH, CDR2 LQKENI. Trimming took 0 bases from V and 3 from J, leaving 14 bases between them. The CDR3 loop spans 16 amino acids. The CDR3 DNA reads as TGTGCCAGCTCACCACCGGGCTTACAAAGGGACACTGAAGCTTTCTTT. Its translation: CASSPPGLQRDTEAFF.

The rearrangement joins TRBV7-2 to TRBJ2-3, with D possibly TRBD1 on 5 matching bases. The CDR3 has 16 amino acids. Trimming cost V 2 bases and J 3 bases, with 15 bases left between them. The germline gives CDR1 SGHTA, CDR2 FQGNSA. CDR3 amino acids: CASSLRGISSTDTQYF. The CDR3 nucleotides read TGTGCCAGCAGCTTAAGGGGCATTTCGTCGACAGATACGCAGTATTTT. Full variable domain (remainder filled in from reference TRBV7-2 and TRBJ2-3): GAGVSQSPSNKVTEKGKDVELRCDPISGHTALYWYRQSLGQGLEFLIYFQGNSAPDKSGLPSDRFSAERTGGSVSTLTIQRTQQEDSAVYLCASSLRGISSTDTQYFGPGTRLTVL.

This rearrangement joins TRBV7-8 to TRBJ2-3, with TRBD2 as a possible D gene (6 bases). The CDR3 extends over 13 amino acids. Trimming pared 8 bases from V and 3 bases from J, leaving 12 bases between. The germline V gene encodes CDR1 SGHVS and CDR2 FQNEAQ. The CDR3 DNA reads as TGTGCCAGCCCCATCCGGGGGACAGATACGCAGTATTTT. It encodes CASPIRGTDTQYF. Filled out from reference TRBV7-8 and TRBJ2-3, the complete variable domain reads GAGVSQSPRYKVAKRGQDVALRCDPISGHVSLFWYQQALGQGPEFLTYFQNEAQLDKSGLPSDRFFAERPEGSVSTLKIQRTQQEDSAVYLCASPIRGTDTQYFGPGTRLTVL.

This chain links TRBV6-5 with TRBJ2-7, with a weak D call TRBD1 (5 bases). This CDR3 comprises 14 residues. Trimming removed 8 bases from V and 0 bases from J, with 14 bases in between. Germline CDR1 reads MNHEY; CDR2 reads SVGAGI. CDR3 loop: CASESRGSSYEQYF. CDR3 sequence (DNA): TGTGCCAGCGAATCAAGGGGCTCCTCCTACGAGCAGTACTTC.

The CDR3 protein is CSVEVLTGFGGYTF. CDR3 sequence (DNA): TGCAGCGTTGAAGTTTTAACGGGTTTCGGGGGCTACACCTTC. This chain uses TRBV29-1 with TRBJ1-2; D not resolved. This CDR3 has 14 amino acids. CDR1 is SQVTM, CDR2 ANQGSEA, per germline. V was pared by 1 base and J by 8 bases, with 17 bases between. The full variable domain, with the rest looked up from reference TRBV29-1 and TRBJ1-2, is SAVISQKPSRDICQRGTSLTIQCQVDSQVTMMFWYRQQPGQSLTLIATANQGSEATYESGFVIDKFPISRPNLTFSTLTVSNMSPEDSSIYLCSVEVLTGFGGYTFGSGTRLTVV.

The chain recombines TRBV6-5 with TRBJ2-1, with D possibly TRBD2 on 6 matching bases. The CDR3 has 14 amino acids. Deletions cut 0 bases from V and 11 bases from J, with 14 bases between. Germline V gene data show CDR1 as MNHEY and CDR2 as SVGAGI. CDR3 residues: CASSYSKATSKQFF. In DNA, the CDR3 is TGTGCCAGCAGTTACTCGAAAGCTACTAGCAAGCAGTTCTTC.

The chain joins TRBV15 to TRBJ2-1; 7 bases are shared with TRBD2. CDR3 length: 15 residues. Germline CDR1 is LNHNV and CDR2 is YYDKDF (reference sequence). J lost 5 bases, V lost 3 bases, and 7 bases had no gene match. The CDR3 DNA follows: TGTGCCACCAGCAGCGGAGCGGGGAAGGACAATGAGCAGTTCTTC. It is translated as CATSSGAGKDNEQFF. Complete variable domain (other parts from reference TRBV15 and TRBJ2-1): DAMVIQNPRYQVTQFGKPVTLSCSQTLNHNVMYWYQQKSSQAPKLLFHYYDKDFNNEADTPDNFQSRRPNTSFCFLDIRSPGLGDTAMYLCATSSGAGKDNEQFFGPGTRLTVL.

There are a few counts of this clone. V and J are TRBV2 and TRBJ2-7; D gene uncertain. From germline, CDR1 is SNHLY and CDR2 FYNNEI. The CDR3 covers 15 residues. V was pared by 3 bases and J by 0 bases, with 12 bases between. CDR3 amino acids: CASSELDLVSYEQYF. The CDR3 DNA reads as TGTGCCAGCAGTGAGTTGGATCTAGTCTCCTACGAGCAGTACTTC.

DNA of the CDR3: TGTGCCAGCACTAGGGACCCCTACAATGAGCAGTTCTTC. It codes for CASTRDPYNEQFF. This rearrangement joins TRBV6-5 to TRBJ2-1, with D perhaps matching TRBD1 or TRBD2 (5 bases each). Germline loops: CDR1 MNHEY, CDR2 SVGAGI. Trimming stripped 7 bases from V and 2 bases from J, with 9 bases between. The length of the CDR3 is 13 residues.

The V call is TRBV27, the J call TRBJ1-2, with TRBD1 matching over 8 bases. Germline V gene sequence: CDR1 MNHEY, CDR2 SMNVEV (reference sequence). This CDR3 spans 13 amino acids. J lost 6 bases, V lost 7 bases, and 7 bases had no gene match. The chain's CDR3 is CASKLDRGHGYTF. CDR3 DNA: TGTGCCAGCAAGCTCGACAGGGGCCATGGCTACACCTTC.

This clone was recorded a few times. The DNA of the CDR3 is TGTGCCAGCAGTTACTCGACAGAGACCCAGTACTTC. Protein product: CASSYSTETQYF. The chain employs TRBV6-5 and TRBJ2-5; D is unresolved. The CDR3 runs 12 residues. Germline CDR1 is MNHEY and CDR2 is SVGAGI. Trimming shortened V by 0 bases and J by 4 bases, and 3 bases separated the two germline ends.